Shown below are 9 T cell receptor beta chains from a single sample sequenced in a study of cytomegalovirus exposure and HLA in healthy donors. With 60 Vbeta and 13 Jbeta primers, the PCR was carried out. Sequencing used immunoSEQ multiplex PCR; TCRdb keeps in-frame clones, though not all of them. This table has 120,000 to 150,000 clones, 70% to 85% appearing once. The sequenced material came from PBMCs. The receptors were sampled from a man aged 40-55 years in good health and CMV-seropositive.

The CDR3 loop reads CASSQGPLEDPQYF. CDR3 in DNA: TGCGCCAGCAGCCAAGGGCCGCTTGAGGATCCGCAGTACTTC. The J gene is TRBJ2-7, the V gene TRBV4-1, with D uncertain. Germline loops: CDR1 MGHRA, CDR2 YSYEKL. Trimming removed 1 base from V and 9 bases from J, with 16 bases in between. The CDR3 loop spans 14 amino acids.

This sequence joins TRBV6-6 and TRBJ2-3; 9 bases are a match to TRBD1. The germline V gene has CDR1 MNHNY and CDR2 SVGAGI (reference sequence). J lost 2 bases, V lost 6 bases, and 6 bases had no gene match. CDR3 length: 15 residues. The CDR3 is CASSRQGGITDTQYF. Written as DNA, the CDR3 is TGTGCCAGCAGCCGACAGGGGGGCATCACAGATACGCAGTATTTT.

V usage is TRBV29-1 and J usage is TRBJ2-2; 7 nucleotides line up with TRBD1. This CDR3 is 12 amino acids long. Looked up from germline, CDR1 is SQVTM and CDR2 is ANQGSEA. The J segment lost 7 bases and the V segment lost 7 bases, leaving 6 bases of the junction unmatched. The CDR3, as DNA: TGCAGCGGTGGACAGGCTGACGGGGAGCTGTTTTTT. Amino acids: CSGGQADGELFF.

In this sample, this clone turned up once. The junction differs from germline at one of its ends, possibly a read error. This chain joins TRBV7-7 and TRBJ2-1; a weak D match, TRBD2 (6 bases). The CDR3 has 14 amino acids. The germline gives CDR1 SSHAT, CDR2 FNYEAQ (reference sequence). CDR3 coding DNA: TGTGCTAGCAGAAGACTAGATGGGAGCGATGAGCAGTTCTTC. Amino acid sequence: CASRRLDGSDEQFF.

The J gene is TRBJ2-3, the V gene TRBV5-1, with TRBD1 matching over 8 bases. Per the germline V gene, CDR1 is SGHRS and CDR2 is YFSETQ. CDR3 length: 17 amino acids. The trim removed 1 base at V and 0 bases at J, leaving 7 bases unmatched. Here the CDR3 reads CASSLLMTGASTDTQYF. CDR3 sequence (DNA): TGCGCCAGCAGCTTGTTAATGACAGGGGCAAGCACAGATACGCAGTATTTT.

In its sample, this clone was seen once. The chain carries TRBV7-9 and TRBJ2-7; 7 bases map to TRBD1. The CDR3 covers 15 residues. The germline V gene encodes CDR1 SEHNR and CDR2 FQNEAQ (reference sequence). The junction had 12 bases not matched to a gene; V was cut back by 5 bases and J by 5 bases. The CDR3 is CASSARQGVWNEQYF. DNA for the CDR3: TGTGCCAGCAGCGCCCGACAGGGAGTATGGAACGAGCAGTACTTC.

V usage is TRBV27 and J usage is TRBJ2-1; 7 nucleotides match TRBD1. Unmatched junction bases numbered 4, after V lost 4 bases and J lost 4 bases. CDR1 and CDR2 (germline): MNHEY, SMNVEV (reference sequence). The CDR3 has 14 amino acids. This CDR3 is CASSSGQLYNEQFF. CDR3 sequence (DNA): TGTGCCAGCAGTTCGGGACAGCTATACAATGAGCAGTTCTTC.

The chain recombines TRBV9 with TRBJ1-1; D not resolved. The length of the CDR3 is 14 residues. The V end was cut by 0 bases, the J end by 4 bases, with 10 bases between. Germline loops: CDR1 SGDLS, CDR2 YYNGEE. CDR3: CASSVVGEFTEAFF. In DNA, the CDR3 is TGTGCCAGCAGCGTAGTCGGTGAGTTCACTGAAGCTTTCTTT. The full variable domain, rest sourced from reference TRBV9 and TRBJ1-1, is DSGVTQTPKHLITATGQRVTLRCSPRSGDLSVYWYQQSLDQGLQFLIQYYNGEERAKGNILERFSAQQFPDLHSELNLSSLELGDSALYFCASSVVGEFTEAFFGQGTRLTVV.

The chain combines TRBV30 with TRBJ1-1; D perhaps matches TRBD1 (5 bases). Per germline, CDR1 GTSNPN and CDR2 SVGIG (reference sequence). The CDR3 has 16 residues. V was trimmed by 0 bases and J by 6 bases, leaving 20 bases between them. The CDR3 bases are TGTGCCTGGAGTGTAGGCCGTACTTCAGGGTTCCCTGAAGCTTTCTTT. Its translation: CAWSVGRTSGFPEAFF.